The 4 T cell receptor beta chains below all came from one sample that was sequenced in a study of blood T cell repertoires in COVID-19. The repertoire was sequenced with immunoSEQ multiplex PCR; TCRdb's copy has only in-frame clones and lacks some. The top ten hold just under 2% of the sample, which has approximately 160,000 clones, approximately 95% seen once. Sequenced: peripheral blood. These receptors were collected from an older woman with COVID-19, enrolled during active disease.

This sequence joins TRBV15 and TRBJ1-2, with D uncertain. V lost 0 bases and J lost 4, with 12 bases in between. The CDR3 sequence is 15 residues long. CDR1 is LNHNV and CDR2 is YYDKDF in the germline V gene (reference sequence). The CDR3 loop reads CATSRDSRVGYGYTF. DNA of the CDR3: TGTGCCACCAGCAGAGATTCCCGGGTCGGCTATGGCTACACCTTC.

The genes are TRBV13 and TRBJ1-2; weak D call: TRBD1 (5 bases). Trimming stripped 3 bases from V and 7 bases from J, with 12 bases between. Germline CDR1 reads PRHDT; CDR2 reads FYEKMQ (reference sequence). There are 13 residues in the CDR3. The CDR3 spells CASSLGLYSGYTF. As DNA, the CDR3 is TGTGCCAGCAGCTTGGGGCTTTACTCTGGCTACACCTTC.

This chain uses TRBV11-2 with TRBJ2-1; tentatively, D is TRBD2 (6 bases). Germline lookup yields CDR1 SGHAT and CDR2 FQNNGV. This CDR3 contains 16 residues. The V gene lost 0 bases and the J gene lost 3 bases, with 12 bases spanning the gap. CDR3: CASSLEVGGDYNEQFF. The CDR3 DNA is TGTGCCAGCAGCTTAGAAGTAGGAGGGGACTACAATGAGCAGTTCTTC.

The genes are TRBV5-1 and TRBJ1-1, with D unclear. The CDR3 is 14 amino acids. Germline V CDR1 and CDR2: SGHRS, YFSETQ. Trimming removed 0 bases from V and 0 bases from J, with 6 bases in between. The CDR3 reads CASSLESMNTEAFF. In DNA form, the CDR3 reads TGCGCCAGCAGCTTGGAATCTATGAACACTGAAGCTTTCTTT.